Listed below are T cell receptor beta chains from one sample, sequenced in a study of T cells in narcolepsy. Assay: immunoSEQ multiplex PCR; the TCRdb copy retains only in-frame clones and omits some. The table records approximately 31,000 clones, approximately 80% of them present only once. Specimen: CD45RA- memory CD4+ T cells from PBMCs. The receptors derive from a human donor with narcolepsy. Both conserved end residues are part of each CDR3. The order of the fields is J gene, V gene, clone size, D gene, CDR3 DNA, CDR3 protein. The D gene is left open where the match is weak. Rows may omit the clone size; those that give it use once, few, many or a size class.

TRBJ1-3	TRBV6-5	.	.	TGTGCCAGCAGTGGGCGGGCTGGCACTGGAAACACCATATATTTT	CASSGRAGTGNTIYF
TRBJ2-2	TRBV27	.	.	TGTGCCAGCAGTGACCCAAGGGCACACGCGAACACCGGGGAGCTGTTTTTT	CASSDPRAHANTGELFF
TRBJ2-5	TRBV11-2	.	.	TGTGCCAGCAGCCCACTCCCCCGGGAGACCCAGTACTTC	CASSPLPRETQYF
TRBJ2-3	TRBV2	.	.	TGTGCCAGCTCTACTCGGGTTACGCAGTATTTT	CASSTRVTQYF
TRBJ2-3	TRBV6-1	.	.	TGTGCCAGCAGCCGGGGAAGACTCTCAGATACGCAGTATTTT	CASSRGRLSDTQYF
TRBJ2-1	TRBV7-2	.	TRBD2	TGTGCCAGCAGCCCCAGCATGCGGGGGGCCGGCAATGAGCAGTTCTTC	CASSPSMRGAGNEQFF
TRBJ2-5	TRBV11-3	.	.	TGTGCCAGCAGCTCCGGGGGGCGCGGGGAGACCCAGTACTTC	CASSSGGRGETQYF
TRBJ1-1	TRBV10-3	.	TRBD1	TGTGCCATCAGTATCACAGGGGGGAGCACTGAAGCTTTCTTT	CAISITGGSTEAFF
TRBJ2-5	TRBV18	.	.	TGTGCCAGCTCACCCAAATGGGGGACGGAGACCCAGTACTTC	CASSPKWGTETQYF
TRBJ1-2	TRBV6-5	.	.	TGTGCCAGCAGTTACCCCCAGGCTAGTGGCTACACCTTC	CASSYPQASGYTF
TRBJ1-6	TRBV4-2	.	.	TGTGCCAGCAGCCAAGATCTGGGGGTAGATCTCCACTTT	CASSQDLGVDLHF
TRBJ2-3	TRBV5-1	.	TRBD2	TGCGCCAGCAGCTTGGGACTAGCCGCAGATACGCAGTATTTT	CASSLGLAADTQYF
TRBJ1-2	TRBV7-2	.	TRBD1	TGTGCCAGCAGACCGGCCGGACGCAGGGGGCTCTATGGCTACACCTTC	CASRPAGRRGLYGYTF
TRBJ2-1	TRBV7-2	.	.	TGTGCCAGCAGCACTGACCGGTGGAACAATGAGCAGTTCTTC	CASSTDRWNNEQFF
TRBJ1-5	TRBV4-2	.	.	TGTGCCAGCAGCCAAGACGGCGTCAGTATCAATCAGCCCCAGCATTTT	CASSQDGVSINQPQHF
TRBJ2-3	TRBV2	.	TRBD2	TGTGCCAGCAGTGGGCTAGCGGGAGTAGATACGCAGTATTTT	CASSGLAGVDTQYF
TRBJ2-1	TRBV27	.	TRBD1	TGTGCCAGCAGTATACAGGGGGCGCGGAATGAGCAGTTCTTC	CASSIQGARNEQFF
TRBJ1-2	TRBV10-3	.	.	TGTGCCATCAGTGAGCGCAGAGACGCCTATGGCTACACCTTC	CAISERRDAYGYTF
TRBJ2-1	TRBV11-1	.	.	TGTGCCAGCAGCTCTAGGCGGGGGACAATTAGGGATGAGCAGTTCTTC	CASSSRRGTIRDEQFF
TRBJ2-1	TRBV11-2	.	.	TGTGCCAGCAGCTTAGTTCGCGCGGCAGGGGGGTATGGTGAGCAGTTCTTC	CASSLVRAAGGYGEQFF
TRBJ1-5	TRBV2	.	.	TGTGCCAGCAGTGAAGCCAATCAGCCCCAGCATTTT	CASSEANQPQHF
TRBJ2-7	TRBV5-4	.	.	TGTGCCAGCAGCCGAACGGAAACCTACGAGCAGTACTTC	CASSRTETYEQYF
TRBJ2-3	TRBV6-4	once	.	TGTGCCAGCAGTGACTCGCGAGGGGTGGGCACAGATACGCAGTATTTT	CASSDSRGVGTDTQYF
TRBJ1-2	TRBV20-1	.	.	TGCAGTGCTAGATTCCGGTTGGGCTACACCTTC	CSARFRLGYTF
TRBJ2-6	TRBV7-8	.	.	TGTGCCAGCTCGGAGGGGGGAGGATTAGTTGGGGCCAACGTCCTGACTTTC	CASSEGGGLVGANVLTF
TRBJ1-2	TRBV19	.	.	TGTGCCAGTAGTATAGATGCTAGCAGGAACTATGGCTACACCTTC	CASSIDASRNYGYTF
TRBJ2-1	TRBV6-6	.	.	TGTGCCAGCAGTTACCGGAATGAGCAGTTCTTC	CASSYRNEQFF
TRBJ1-1	TRBV7-8	.	TRBD1	TGTGCCAGCAGCGTGGACAGGTCGTGGGGCACTGAAGCTTTCTTT	CASSVDRSWGTEAFF
TRBJ2-5	TRBV5-1	.	.	TGCGCCAGCAGCTTGTACGGTGGGGAGACCCAGTACTTC	CASSLYGGETQYF
TRBJ2-5	TRBV15	.	TRBD2	TGTGCCACCAGCAGAGCCCAGCGGGGGCCCCAAGAGACCCAGTACTTC	CATSRAQRGPQETQYF
TRBJ1-2	TRBV7-9	.	.	TGTGCCAGCAGCCATGGACAGAACTATGGCTACACCTTC	CASSHGQNYGYTF
TRBJ2-3	TRBV9	.	.	TGTGCCAGCAGCGCGGGGGGTGGACAGGTTAATTTTGGTACGCAGTATTTT	CASSAGGGQVNFGTQYF
TRBJ2-3	TRBV5-8	.	.	TGTGCCACCCCGGGTGGGACGGTAGAGTATACGCAGTATTTT	CATPGGTVEYTQYF
TRBJ1-1	TRBV6-5	once	.	TGTGCCAGCAGTCTAGGGACGGCTAACACTGAAGCTTTCTTT	CASSLGTANTEAFF
TRBJ2-5	TRBV9	.	TRBD2	TGTGCCAGCAGCGCTATAGCGGGGGCCGGGGAGACCCAGTACTTC	CASSAIAGAGETQYF
TRBJ2-3	TRBV6-1	.	TRBD2	TGTGCCAGCAGTGAACAGGCTAGCGGGGGCAGCACAGATACGCAGTATTTT	CASSEQASGGSTDTQYF
TRBJ2-3	TRBV7-3	.	.	TGTGCCAGCAGCTCTCATTCAGGGGCAGATACGCAGTATTTT	CASSSHSGADTQYF
TRBJ1-2	TRBV5-4	.	TRBD1	TGTGCCAGCGGACAGGCAGCTAACTATGGCTACACCTTC	CASGQAANYGYTF
TRBJ2-5	TRBV5-1	few	.	TGCGCCAGCAGCTTTGGTGGGCGCGGACGGTCCCGAGAGACCCAGTACTTC	CASSFGGRGRSRETQYF
TRBJ1-3	TRBV19	.	.	TGTGCCAGTAGTATAGGATCGATTGGAACTGGAAACACCATATATTTT	CASSIGSIGTGNTIYF
TRBJ2-2	TRBV19	.	TRBD2	TGTGCCAGTAGTAGCCCCGGGGGGGCGAACACCGGGGAGCTGTTTTTT	CASSSPGGANTGELFF
TRBJ2-3	TRBV6-5	once	TRBD2	TGTGCCAGCAGGTTGGGACTAGGGTCAGATACGCAGTATTTT	CASRLGLGSDTQYF
TRBJ1-1	TRBV7-8	few	.	TGTGCCAGCAGCTTAATAAGGGGTCAGGGTGAAGCTTTCTTT	CASSLIRGQGEAFF
TRBJ2-3	TRBV10-3	.	TRBD2	TGTGCCATCAGGATAGCGGGGAGCACAGATACGCAGTATTTT	CAIRIAGSTDTQYF
TRBJ1-1	TRBV4-2	once	TRBD1	TGTGCCAGCAGCCAGGGAACAGGGGGGAACACTGAAGCTTTCTTT	CASSQGTGGNTEAFF
TRBJ1-2	TRBV29-1	few	.	TGCAGCGTTGAAGTAGGGGTGGGACTTGGCGGCTACACCTTC	CSVEVGVGLGGYTF
TRBJ1-6	TRBV4-2	.	.	TGTGCCAGCAGCCCTGGGACCGCCCGGAGTTCACCCCTCCACTTT	CASSPGTARSSPLHF
TRBJ1-2	TRBV5-1	.	.	TGCGCCAGCAGCTTGGGAGGTCCTAACTATGGCTACACCTTC	CASSLGGPNYGYTF
TRBJ2-3	TRBV7-2	.	.	TGTGCCAGCAGCTTGTCGACGAACCCCGGCTCTCCAGATACGCAGTATTTT	CASSLSTNPGSPDTQYF
TRBJ2-1	TRBV5-1	.	TRBD2	TGCGCCAGCAGCCAGGGGGGGCTAGCGGGGGCCGAGCAGTTCTTC	CASSQGGLAGAEQFF
TRBJ2-5	TRBV6-5	.	TRBD2	TGTGCCAGCAGTCCGGGGGGGTCTCAGACCCAGTACTTC	CASSPGGSQTQYF
TRBJ2-3	TRBV7-9	.	.	TGTGCCAGCAGCCCGGGGCTTAGCACAGATACGCAGTATTTT	CASSPGLSTDTQYF
TRBJ2-2	TRBV9	.	.	TGTGCCAGCAGCGTTGGGGGGCGGACCGGGGAGCTGTTTTTT	CASSVGGRTGELFF
TRBJ2-5	TRBV15	.	TRBD1	TGTGCCACCAGCAGAGATGGACAGGGTACGACCCAGTACTTC	CATSRDGQGTTQYF
TRBJ1-2	TRBV6-5	.	TRBD1	TGTGCCAGCAGTCCAGGGGGCAACTATGGCTACACCTTC	CASSPGGNYGYTF
TRBJ2-2	TRBV5-4	.	TRBD1	TGTGCCAGCAGCTTGGGACAGGGGACCGGGGAGCTGTTTTTT	CASSLGQGTGELFF
TRBJ2-1	TRBV7-2	.	.	TGTGCCAGCAGCTTAGCATTCGGGGATGAGCAGTTCTTC	CASSLAFGDEQFF
TRBJ1-1	TRBV6-4	.	.	TGTGCCAGCAGTGACTCGTCGGCGAGGAGGACTGAAGCTTTCTTT	CASSDSSARRTEAFF
TRBJ1-4	TRBV19	.	.	TGTGCCAGTACGAAAAGGCAAGAGGAAAAACTGTTTTTT	CASTKRQEEKLFF
TRBJ2-1	TRBV6-1	.	.	TGTGCCAGCAGTGCCGGGTTTGTGAGCTCCTACAATGAGCAGTTCTTC	CASSAGFVSSYNEQFF